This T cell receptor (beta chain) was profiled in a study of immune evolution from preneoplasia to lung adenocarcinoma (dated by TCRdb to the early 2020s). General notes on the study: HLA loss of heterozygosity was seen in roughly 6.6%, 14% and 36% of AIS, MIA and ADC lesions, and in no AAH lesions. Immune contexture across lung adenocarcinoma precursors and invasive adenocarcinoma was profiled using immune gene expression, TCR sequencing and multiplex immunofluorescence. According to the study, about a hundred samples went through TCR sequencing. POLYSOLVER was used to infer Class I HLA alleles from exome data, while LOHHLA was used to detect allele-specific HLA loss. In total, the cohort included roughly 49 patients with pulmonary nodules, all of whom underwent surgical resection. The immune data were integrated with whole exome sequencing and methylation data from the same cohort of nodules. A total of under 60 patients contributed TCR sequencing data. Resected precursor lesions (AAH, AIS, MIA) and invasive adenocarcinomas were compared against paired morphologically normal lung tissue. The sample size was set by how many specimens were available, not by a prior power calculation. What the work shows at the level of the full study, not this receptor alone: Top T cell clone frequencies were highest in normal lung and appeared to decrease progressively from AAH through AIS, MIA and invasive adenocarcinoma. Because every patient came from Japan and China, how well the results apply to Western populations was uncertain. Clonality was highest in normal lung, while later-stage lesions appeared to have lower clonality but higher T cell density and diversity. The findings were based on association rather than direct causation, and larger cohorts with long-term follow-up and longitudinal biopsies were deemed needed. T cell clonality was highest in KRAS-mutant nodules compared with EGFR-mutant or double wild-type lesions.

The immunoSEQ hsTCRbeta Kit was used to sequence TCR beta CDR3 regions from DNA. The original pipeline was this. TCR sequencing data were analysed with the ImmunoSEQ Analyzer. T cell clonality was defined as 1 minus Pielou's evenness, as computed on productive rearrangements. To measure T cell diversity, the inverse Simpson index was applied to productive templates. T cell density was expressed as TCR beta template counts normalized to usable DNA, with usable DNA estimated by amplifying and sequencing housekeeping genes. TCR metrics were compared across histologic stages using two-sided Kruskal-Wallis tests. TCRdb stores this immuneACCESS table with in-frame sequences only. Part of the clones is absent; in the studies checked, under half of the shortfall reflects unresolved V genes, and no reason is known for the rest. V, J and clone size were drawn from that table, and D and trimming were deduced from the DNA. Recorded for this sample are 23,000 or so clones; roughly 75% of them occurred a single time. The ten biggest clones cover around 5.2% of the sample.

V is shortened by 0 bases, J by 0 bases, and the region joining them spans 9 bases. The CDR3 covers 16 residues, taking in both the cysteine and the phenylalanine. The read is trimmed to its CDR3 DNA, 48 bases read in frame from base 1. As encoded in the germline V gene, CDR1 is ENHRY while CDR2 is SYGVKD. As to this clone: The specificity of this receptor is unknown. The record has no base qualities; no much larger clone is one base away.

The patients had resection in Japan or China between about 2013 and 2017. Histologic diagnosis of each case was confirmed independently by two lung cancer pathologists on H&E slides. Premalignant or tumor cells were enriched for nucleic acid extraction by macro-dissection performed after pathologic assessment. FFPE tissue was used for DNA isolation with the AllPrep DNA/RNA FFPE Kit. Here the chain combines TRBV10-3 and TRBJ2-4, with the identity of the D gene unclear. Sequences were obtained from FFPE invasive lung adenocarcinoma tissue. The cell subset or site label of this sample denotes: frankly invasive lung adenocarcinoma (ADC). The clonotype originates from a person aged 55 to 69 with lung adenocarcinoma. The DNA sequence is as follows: TGTGCCATCAGTGAGTCGAGTCAAATAGCCAAAAACATTCAGTACTTC. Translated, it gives CAISESSQIAKNIQYF.